Below are 5 T cell receptor beta chains sequenced from a single sample in a study of radiotherapy plus CTLA-4 blockade in lung cancer. Measured with immunoSEQ multiplex PCR; TCRdb has only the in-frame clones, and not every one. The sample consists of about 43,000 clones, roughly two thirds of them appearing once. Sequences were derived from peripheral blood, sampled from a patient treated with radiotherapy plus ipilimumab. The receptors were gathered from a human donor with non-small cell lung cancer who had a partial response to radiotherapy plus ipilimumab.

CDR3 in DNA: TGTGCCAGCAGTTACTCGATCGAGCGGGCCTCCTACGAGCAGTACTTC. Amino acid sequence: CASSYSIERASYEQYF. The rearrangement joins TRBV6-6 to TRBJ2-7, with D possibly TRBD2 on 6 matching bases. The length of the CDR3 is 16 residues. V gave up 0 bases and J gave up 0 bases, with 12 bases separating them. The germline V gene has CDR1 MNHNY and CDR2 SVGAGI (reference sequence).

The rearrangement links TRBV5-1 to TRBJ1-6, with D perhaps TRBD1 (6 bases). V lost 4 bases and J lost 9, with 17 bases in between. CDR3 size: 15 residues. Germline loops: CDR1 SGHRS, CDR2 YFSETQ. This CDR3 is CASSLNDRQGSPLHF. In nucleotides, the CDR3 is TGCGCCAGCAGCCTGAATGACAGGCAGGGTTCACCCCTCCACTTT.

This chain joins TRBV5-4 and TRBJ1-2; 7 nucleotides agree with TRBD1. Looked up from germline, CDR1 is SGHNT and CDR2 is YYREEE (reference sequence). V lost 3 bases and J lost 3; bases outside the gene matches: 2. The CDR3 spans 13 residues. CDR3 in DNA: TGTGCCAGCAGCTCCGGACAGGACTATGGCTACACCTTC. Encoded protein: CASSSGQDYGYTF.

This clone has just one count. The chain recombines TRBV4-1 with TRBJ1-2; TRBD1 is a possible D gene (5 bases). The germline V and J ends were trimmed by 2 bases and 6 bases, with 16 bases remaining between them. The germline CDR1 and CDR2 sequences are MGHRA and YSYEKL. This CDR3 contains 15 residues. DNA of the CDR3: TGCGCCAGCAGCCAAACGGGGGTTGCCGCAAATGGCTACACCTTC. As protein: CASSQTGVAANGYTF.

This clone was observed a handful of times. The chain recombines TRBV18 with TRBJ2-2, with D possibly TRBD2 on 6 matching bases. V shed 3 bases and J shed 4 bases, with 6 bases lying between them. This CDR3 spans 13 amino acids. Germline V gene sequence: CDR1 KGHSH, CDR2 LQKENI. The CDR3 bases are TGTGCCAGCTCACCGGGACTCACCGGGGAGCTGTTTTTT. Its protein is CASSPGLTGELFF. The whole variable domain, filled in from reference TRBV18 and TRBJ2-2, reads NAGVMQNPRHLVRRRGQEARLRCSPMKGHSHVYWYRQLPEEGLKFMVYLQKENIIDESGMPKERFSAEFPKEGPSILRIQQVVRGDSAAYFCASSPGLTGELFFGEGSRLTVL.